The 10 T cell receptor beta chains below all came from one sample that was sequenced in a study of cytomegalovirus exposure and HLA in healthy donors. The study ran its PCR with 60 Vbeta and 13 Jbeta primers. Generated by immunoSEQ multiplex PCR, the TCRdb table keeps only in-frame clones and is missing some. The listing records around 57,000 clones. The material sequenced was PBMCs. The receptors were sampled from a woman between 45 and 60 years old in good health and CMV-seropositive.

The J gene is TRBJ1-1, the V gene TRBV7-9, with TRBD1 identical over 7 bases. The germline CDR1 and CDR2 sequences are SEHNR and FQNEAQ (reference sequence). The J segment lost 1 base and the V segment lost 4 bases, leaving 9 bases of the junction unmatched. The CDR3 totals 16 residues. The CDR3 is CASSSQGSHPNTEAFF. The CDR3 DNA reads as TGTGCCAGCAGCTCACAGGGGTCCCACCCGAACACTGAAGCTTTCTTT.

CDR3 nucleotides: TGTGCCAGCAGTTACTTTAGGACAGACAATCAGCCCCAGCATTTT. The encoded protein is CASSYFRTDNQPQHF. The chain links TRBV6-6 to TRBJ1-5; D possibly corresponds to TRBD1 (6 bases). Germline CDR1 and CDR2: MNHNY and SVGAGI (reference sequence). The CDR3 length is 15 residues. Trimming removed 1 base at V and 3 bases at J, with 10 bases between.

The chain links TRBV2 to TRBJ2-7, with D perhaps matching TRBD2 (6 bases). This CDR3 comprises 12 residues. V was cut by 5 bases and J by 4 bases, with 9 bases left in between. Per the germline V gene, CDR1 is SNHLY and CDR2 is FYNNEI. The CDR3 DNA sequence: TGTGCCAGCAGTCGACTAGGGTACGAGCAGTACTTC. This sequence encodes CASSRLGYEQYF.

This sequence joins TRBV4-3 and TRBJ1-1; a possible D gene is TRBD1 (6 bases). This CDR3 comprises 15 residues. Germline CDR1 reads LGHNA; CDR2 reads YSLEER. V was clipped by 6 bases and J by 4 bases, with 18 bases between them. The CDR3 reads CASSSGQTSITEAFF. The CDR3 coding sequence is TGCGCCAGCAGTTCAGGACAGACCTCGATCACTGAAGCTTTCTTT.

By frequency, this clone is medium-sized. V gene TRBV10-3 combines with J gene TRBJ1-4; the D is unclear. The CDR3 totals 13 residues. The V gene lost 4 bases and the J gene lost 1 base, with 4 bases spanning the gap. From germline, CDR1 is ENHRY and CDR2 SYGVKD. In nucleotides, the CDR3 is TGTGCCATCAGTGCGGGAACTAATGAAAAACTGTTTTTT. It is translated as CAISAGTNEKLFF.

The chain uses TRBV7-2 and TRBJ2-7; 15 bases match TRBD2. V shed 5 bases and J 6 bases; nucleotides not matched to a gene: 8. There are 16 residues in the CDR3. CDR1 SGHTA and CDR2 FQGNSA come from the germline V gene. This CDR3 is CASSNPGLAGGREQYF. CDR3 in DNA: TGTGCCAGCAGCAACCCCGGACTAGCGGGGGGGCGCGAGCAGTACTTC.

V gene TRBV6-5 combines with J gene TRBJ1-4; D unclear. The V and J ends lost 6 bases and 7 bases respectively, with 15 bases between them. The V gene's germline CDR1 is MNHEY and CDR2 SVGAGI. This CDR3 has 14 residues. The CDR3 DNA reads TGTGCCAGCAGCTACACGGGGTCGACTGAAAAACTGTTTTTT. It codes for CASSYTGSTEKLFF.

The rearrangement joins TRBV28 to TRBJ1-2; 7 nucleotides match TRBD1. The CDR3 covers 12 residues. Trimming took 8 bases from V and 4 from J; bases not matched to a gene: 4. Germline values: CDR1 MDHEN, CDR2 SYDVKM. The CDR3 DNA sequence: TGTGCCAGCGGGACAGCTTTCTATGGCTACACCTTC. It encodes CASGTAFYGYTF.

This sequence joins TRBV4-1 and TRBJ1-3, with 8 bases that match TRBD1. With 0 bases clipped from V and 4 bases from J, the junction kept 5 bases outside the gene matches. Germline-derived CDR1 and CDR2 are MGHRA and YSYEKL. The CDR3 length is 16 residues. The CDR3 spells CASSQDLRGRGNTIYF. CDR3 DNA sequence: TGCGCCAGCAGCCAAGATCTCAGGGGGCGCGGAAACACCATATATTTT.

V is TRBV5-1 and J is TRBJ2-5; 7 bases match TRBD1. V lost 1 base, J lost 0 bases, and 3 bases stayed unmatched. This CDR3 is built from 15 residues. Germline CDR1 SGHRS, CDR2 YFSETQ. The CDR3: CASSLTGVDQETQYF. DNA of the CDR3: TGCGCCAGCAGCTTGACAGGGGTAGACCAAGAGACCCAGTACTTC.